The source of this TCR beta chain is a study of T cell responses to AZD1222 COVID-19 vaccine. Findings and limits, study-wide: Dominant CD4 TCR responses targeted spike regions 160-218 and 743-854.

Using immunoSEQ multiplex PCR, the repertoire was profiled, and TCRdb retains in-frame clones only, with some absent. Of around 99,000 clones listed, approximately 90% are singletons. As to this clone: Its antigen is still unknown.

In germline, CDR1 is SGDLS, CDR2 YYNGEE. The length of the CDR3 is 14 residues. V lost 3 bases, J lost 10 bases, and 14 bases lay in between. Sequenced material: peripheral blood, taken on day 0 of AZD1222 vaccination. The gene calls are TRBV9 and TRBJ1-6; tentatively, D is TRBD1 (6 bases). This TCR was sampled from an adult in good health. The CDR3 loop reads CASSEGPGGSPLHF. Here the CDR3 DNA reads TGTGCCAGCAGCGAGGGGCCGGGGGGCTCACCCCTCCACTTT.